This TCR beta chain is drawn from a study of blood T cell repertoires in COVID-19. Across the study: Specimens from acute and convalescent COVID-19 originated in the United States, Italy and Spain. The cDNA or gDNA used as material had been derived from T cells, B-cell-depleted T cells, or PBMCs.

CDR1 is LNHDA and CDR2 is SQIVND in the germline V gene (reference sequence). The CDR3 is made up of 16 amino acids. V dropped 5 bases and J dropped 1; count of bases not matched to a gene: 9. This clone was recorded only once. Original handling: Amplifying reference gene primers gave estimates of nucleated cell counts. Generated by immunoSEQ multiplex PCR, the TCRdb table keeps only in-frame clones and is missing some. V and J calls and clone size are copied from that table; D and trimming were computed from the DNA. The repertoire includes 70,000 to 90,000 clones, less than 85% of them detected once, and 15% to 20% sits in the top ten.

This TCR came from a woman aged 80 or older with acute or convalescent COVID-19. The sequencing sample was made of peripheral blood. This rearrangement joins TRBV19 to TRBJ1-2, with TRBD1 matching over 8 bases. CDR3: CASSPTQGADNYGYTF. CDR3 nucleotides: TGTGCCAGTAGTCCTACTCAGGGGGCAGATAACTATGGCTACACCTTC.